The 29 T cell receptor beta chains presented below share a single source sample, sequenced in a study of blood T cell repertoires in COVID-19. TCRdb's copy holds only in-frame clones and misses some; the assay was immunoSEQ multiplex PCR. In the table there are over 100,000 clones, roughly 91% of which are singletons. The specimen sequenced was peripheral blood. These receptors were taken from a man in his 60s with COVID-19, enrolled during active disease.

This sequence joins TRBV3-1 (or the pseudogene TRBV3-2) and TRBJ2-1, with a tentative D call TRBD1 (6 bases). Trimming took off 6 bases at V and 8 bases at J, with 8 bases between the two ends. This CDR3 contains 11 residues. Germline CDR1 reads LGHDT; CDR2 reads YNNKEL (reference sequence). The CDR3 region is CASSQGYEQFF. The CDR3 coding sequence is TGTGCCAGCAGTCAGGGGTATGAGCAGTTCTTC.

The genes are TRBV18 and TRBJ1-5; D call uncertain. Looked up from germline, CDR1 is KGHSH and CDR2 is LQKENI. The CDR3 totals 17 residues. Trimming took 2 bases from V and 0 from J, leaving 14 bases between them. The CDR3: CASSPTHTENSNQPQHF. As DNA, the CDR3 is TGTGCCAGCTCACCAACCCACACAGAAAATAGCAATCAGCCCCAGCATTTT.

The rearrangement links TRBV3-1 (or the pseudogene TRBV3-2) to TRBJ1-1, with TRBD1 as a possible D gene (6 bases). Germline V lookup: CDR1 LGHDT, CDR2 YNNKEL (reference sequence). This CDR3 has 15 amino acids. V lost 2 bases and J lost 2, with 12 bases in between. CDR3 bases: TGTGCCAGCAGCCAATGGGAGGGGGGTAACACTGAAGCTTTCTTT. Its translation: CASSQWEGGNTEAFF.

V gene TRBV7-2 combines with J gene TRBJ1-1; the D gene is possibly TRBD1 (6 bases). The germline V and J ends were trimmed by 5 bases and 8 bases, with 21 bases remaining between them. The CDR3 contains 15 residues. Germline V CDR1 and CDR2: SGHTA, FQGNSA. CDR3 in DNA: TGTGCCAGCAGCCGCAGGGGCCCCTTTGGTATGGAAGCTTTCTTT. Amino acids: CASSRRGPFGMEAFF.

This chain links TRBV5-8 with TRBJ1-1, with TRBD1 identical over 7 bases. The CDR3 extends over 14 amino acids. The germline V gene has CDR1 SGHTS and CDR2 YDEGEE. Losses at the gene ends were 2 bases for V and 5 bases for J; bases not matched to a gene: 6. Here the CDR3 reads CASSFLRGWTEAFF. The CDR3 DNA is TGTGCCAGCAGCTTTCTCAGGGGGTGGACTGAAGCTTTCTTT. Together with reference TRBV5-8 and TRBJ1-1, the CDR3 gives the full variable domain: EAGVTQSPTHLIKTRGQQATLRCSPISGHTSVYWYQQALGLGLQFLLWYDEGEERNRGNFPPRFSGRQFPNYSSELNVNALELEDSALYLCASSFLRGWTEAFFGQGTRLTVV.

DNA for the CDR3: TGTGCCAGCAGCCCCCTCGCTAGCGGACGCAGCACCGGGGAGCTGTTTTTT. It yields the protein CASSPLASGRSTGELFF. The J gene is TRBJ2-2, the V gene TRBV5-5, with 7 bases aligning to TRBD2. Per the germline V gene, CDR1 is SGHKS and CDR2 is YYEKEE (reference sequence). This CDR3 has 17 amino acids. The V segment lost 4 bases and the J segment 4 bases; nucleotides outside the gene matches: 13.

The chain employs TRBV5-1 and TRBJ1-4; D gene unclear. Germline V gene data show CDR1 as SGHRS and CDR2 as YFSETQ. CDR3 size: 15 residues. Trimming took 0 bases from V and 0 from J, leaving 6 bases between them. CDR3 sequence (DNA): TGCGCCAGCAGCTTGGCAGTTGCAACTAATGAAAAACTGTTTTTT. As protein: CASSLAVATNEKLFF.

This clone was found once. This chain uses TRBV14 with TRBJ1-1, with 9 positions matching TRBD1. V shed 0 bases, J shed 4 bases, and the junction held 3 bases outside the gene matches. Germline assignment: CDR1 SGHDN and CDR2 FVKESK. The CDR3 loop spans 15 amino acids. This CDR3 is CASSQDLTGGTEAFF. The CDR3 nucleotides read TGTGCCAGCAGCCAAGATTTGACAGGGGGCACTGAAGCTTTCTTT.

This chain links TRBV27 with TRBJ2-5; D is perhaps TRBD2 (6 bases). The CDR3 extends over 15 amino acids. Germline V gene sequence: CDR1 MNHEY, CDR2 SMNVEV (reference sequence). Deletions cut 5 bases from V and 0 bases from J, with 13 bases between. CDR3 nucleotides: TGTGCCAGCAGTAAGCGACTAGAGTACCAAGAGACCCAGTACTTC. It translates to CASSKRLEYQETQYF.

The chain links TRBV7-2 to TRBJ2-7; the D gene is possibly TRBD2 (7 bases). CDR3 length equals 17 residues. Germline CDR1 is SGHTA and CDR2 is FQGNSA. Trimming took 1 base from V and 0 from J, leaving 16 bases between them. The CDR3 sequence: CASSLVGGGGSSYEQYF. CDR3 DNA sequence: TGTGCCAGCAGCTTAGTAGGAGGCGGGGGCAGCTCCTACGAGCAGTACTTC.

V and J are TRBV30 and TRBJ2-5; a possible D gene is TRBD1 (6 bases). Germline CDR1 reads GTSNPN; CDR2 reads SVGIG (reference sequence). The CDR3 totals 14 residues. Trimming left V 2 bases short and J 2 bases short, with 12 bases between. As DNA, the CDR3 is TGTGCCTGGAGTCGAGACAGGAAGCAAGAGACCCAGTACTTC. Encoded protein: CAWSRDRKQETQYF.

This clone showed up just once. The chain recombines TRBV6-5 with TRBJ1-1; 8 bases agree with TRBD1. The J segment lost 3 bases and the V segment lost 7 bases, leaving 4 bases of the junction unmatched. This CDR3 is built from 13 residues. Germline loops: CDR1 MNHEY, CDR2 SVGAGI. CDR3 sequence reads: CASNRGGDTEAFF. The CDR3, as DNA: TGTGCCAGCAACAGGGGGGGTGACACTGAAGCTTTCTTT.

This clone was found once. V and J are TRBV5-1 and TRBJ1-1; TRBD1 might be the D (6 bases). CDR1 is SGHRS and CDR2 is YFSETQ in the germline V gene. The germline V and J ends were trimmed by 4 bases and 1 base, with 11 bases remaining between them. This CDR3 is 14 amino acids long. CDR3 DNA: TGCGCCAGCAGCATTGCGACAGGGAACACTGAAGCTTTCTTT. Its protein product is CASSIATGNTEAFF.

V gene TRBV19 combines with J gene TRBJ1-2, with D hard to call. The V gene's germline CDR1 is LNHDA and CDR2 SQIVND (reference sequence). V lost 6 bases and J lost 5, with 7 bases in between. This CDR3 has 11 residues. The CDR3 region is CASRSGYGYTF. The CDR3 DNA sequence: TGTGCCAGTAGGTCGGGATATGGCTACACCTTC.

The V gene is TRBV4-3, the J gene TRBJ1-1; D might be TRBD1 (5 bases). This CDR3 is built from 13 residues. Trimming took 5 bases from V and 5 from J, leaving 12 bases between them. Germline loops: CDR1 LGHNA, CDR2 YSLEER. CDR3 sequence: CASSAQVRTEAFF. The CDR3 DNA sequence: TGCGCCAGCAGCGCACAGGTGAGAACTGAAGCTTTCTTT.

The chain has TRBV7-3 and TRBJ2-2; 8 bases align to TRBD1. The CDR3 runs to 15 residues. The germline CDR1 and CDR2 sequences are SGHTA and FQGTGA. After removal of 5 bases from V and 8 bases from J, the junction contained 10 bases not matched to a gene. CDR3 DNA sequence: TGTGCCAGCAGCACTACCGGGACAGGTGCAGGGGAGCTGTTTTTT. This encodes CASSTTGTGAGELFF.

This clone was detected a few times. The chain joins TRBV9 to TRBJ1-2; D possibly corresponds to TRBD1 (5 bases). This CDR3 is built from 15 residues. The germline V and J ends were trimmed by 6 bases and 2 bases, with 17 bases remaining between them. Germline-derived CDR1 and CDR2 are SGDLS and YYNGEE. The CDR3 DNA sequence: TGTGCCAGCAACCCTTCAGGGAAAACAAACTATGGCTACACCTTC. It translates to CASNPSGKTNYGYTF.

This chain connects TRBV4-3 to TRBJ1-6; 7 positions agree with TRBD1. Germline CDR1 LGHNA, CDR2 YSLEER. This CDR3 comprises 16 residues. J gave up 8 bases and V 0 bases, and 7 bases lay outside the gene matches. CDR3 coding DNA: TGCGCCAGCAGCCAAGAGTTGACCAGGGGGGATTCACCCCTCCACTTT. Amino acid sequence: CASSQELTRGDSPLHF.

The chain carries TRBV19 and TRBJ2-7, with TRBD2 matching over 7 bases. V gave up 1 base and J gave up 4 bases; unmatched junction bases: 7. The CDR3 is 15 amino acids. CDR1 and CDR2 (germline): LNHDA, SQIVND (reference sequence). The CDR3 DNA reads as TGTGCCAGTAGTATAGGGGAGGGGCTGGTTTACGAGCAGTACTTC. Amino acids: CASSIGEGLVYEQYF.

V is TRBV5-1 and J is TRBJ1-2; 9 positions match TRBD1. The CDR3 covers 14 residues. V lost 4 bases to trimming and J lost 8 bases; unmatched junction nucleotides: 9. Germline V CDR1 and CDR2: SGHRS, YFSETQ. CDR3 nucleotide sequence: TGCGCCAGCAGCGCAACAGGGGGCGCGGGAGGCTACACCTTC. Its translation: CASSATGGAGGYTF. The whole variable domain, remainder taken from reference TRBV5-1 and TRBJ1-2, is KAGVTQTPRYLIKTRGQQVTLSCSPISGHRSVSWYQQTPGQGLQFLFEYFSETQRNKGNFPGRFSGRQFSNSRSEMNVSTLELGDSALYLCASSATGGAGGYTFGSGTRLTVV.

The CDR3: CASRPSGTGSNSPLHF. CDR3 bases: TGCGCCAGCAGACCCTCCGGGACAGGGTCTAATTCACCCCTCCACTTT. The rearrangement links TRBV10-2 to TRBJ1-6, with 9 bases lining up with TRBD1. Trimming took 6 bases from V and 6 from J; bases not matched to a gene: 9. Germline loops: CDR1 WSHSY, CDR2 SAAADI. The CDR3 totals 16 residues.

This chain links TRBV9 with TRBJ2-5, with TRBD2 matching over 8 bases. This CDR3 region has 14 residues. Per the germline V gene, CDR1 is SGDLS and CDR2 is YYNGEE. The junction had 8 bases not matched to a gene; V was cut back by 0 bases and J by 10 bases. The CDR3 DNA follows: TGTGCCAGCAGCGTAGGAGCGGGGGTAGTCGGCCAGTACTTC. Protein sequence: CASSVGAGVVGQYF.

The count of this clone is one. The chain couples TRBV18 to TRBJ2-5, with D possibly matching TRBD1 (5 bases). The germline CDR1 and CDR2 sequences are KGHSH and LQKENI. V gave up 3 bases and J gave up 6 bases, with 14 bases separating them. This CDR3 has 14 amino acids. CDR3 bases: TGTGCCAGCTCACCTCCCGCAGGGATAAAGACCCAGTACTTC. Amino acid sequence: CASSPPAGIKTQYF.

The chain joins TRBV19 to TRBJ1-5; D gene unclear. V was clipped by 3 bases and J by 7 bases, with 10 bases between them. The germline gives CDR1 LNHDA, CDR2 SQIVND (reference sequence). The CDR3 has 13 amino acids. The CDR3: CASSMTESQPQHF. CDR3 coding DNA: TGTGCCAGTAGTATGACGGAGAGCCAGCCCCAGCATTTT.

This sequence joins TRBV19 and TRBJ1-1; D is perhaps TRBD1 (5 bases). CDR1 is LNHDA and CDR2 is SQIVND in the germline V gene (reference sequence). Trimming took 7 bases from V and 0 from J, leaving 18 bases between them. The CDR3 runs to 16 residues. The chain's CDR3 is CASNTGGRTLNTEAFF. CDR3 sequence (DNA): TGTGCCAGTAACACAGGTGGCAGGACCTTGAACACTGAAGCTTTCTTT. The whole variable domain, filled in from reference TRBV19 and TRBJ1-1, reads DGGITQSPKYLFRKEGQNVTLSCEQNLNHDAMYWYRQDPGQGLRLIYYSQIVNDFQKGDIAEGYSVSREKKESFPLTVTSAQKNPTAFYLCASNTGGRTLNTEAFFGQGTRLTVV.

As DNA, the CDR3 is TGCGCCAGCAGCCATCCAGGGGTGGGTGAAAAACTGTTTTTT. The encoded protein is CASSHPGVGEKLFF. V gene TRBV4-1 combines with J gene TRBJ1-4, with a tentative D call TRBD1 (6 bases). Per germline, CDR1 MGHRA and CDR2 YSYEKL. This CDR3 comprises 14 residues. V was pared by 3 bases and J by 7 bases, with 12 bases between.

The rearrangement uses TRBV2 and TRBJ1-3; 8 positions match TRBD1. The CDR3 length is 14 residues. Unmatched junction bases numbered 5, after V lost 6 bases and J lost 4 bases. Germline V lookup: CDR1 SNHLY, CDR2 FYNNEI. In DNA, the CDR3 is TGTGCCAGCAGGCCGGGACAGGCGGGAAACACCATATATTTT. This gives the protein CASRPGQAGNTIYF.

The V and J genes are TRBV5-4 and TRBJ1-1; no clear D. Per germline, CDR1 SGHNT and CDR2 YYREEE (reference sequence). The CDR3 has 15 residues. Deletions cut 4 bases from V and 3 bases from J, with 16 bases between. This CDR3 reads CASSPGWSIHTEAFF. The CDR3 bases are TGTGCCAGCAGCCCCGGTTGGAGCATACACACTGAAGCTTTCTTT.

This chain connects TRBV7-3 to TRBJ2-1; D perhaps matches TRBD1 (5 bases). The CDR3 consists of 15 residues. The germline gives CDR1 SGHTA, CDR2 FQGTGA. V dropped 0 bases and J dropped 2 bases, with 8 bases sitting between them. The DNA of the CDR3 is TGTGCCAGCAGCTTAACCCAGGGCACCTACAATGAGCAGTTCTTC. The encoded protein is CASSLTQGTYNEQFF.